This T cell receptor (beta chain) was sequenced during a study of cytomegalovirus exposure and HLA in healthy donors. Study-level points and caveats: A few CMV-associated chains proved CMV antigen-specific in vitro. Excluded were some V segments that proved indistinguishable, including TRBV6-2 and TRBV6-3. It was in a later analysis that TCR association rates were seen to vary by HLA locus, highest for DRB1 and lowest for HLA-C. Most TCR beta V segments were productive about 87% or about 30% of the time in an earlier analysis.

The length of the CDR3 is 16 residues. From germline, CDR1 is SGHRS and CDR2 YFSETQ. V lost 0 bases and J lost 0, with 10 bases in between. Use of 60 Vbeta and 13 Jbeta primers characterized the PCR. Clones were sequenced by immunoSEQ multiplex PCR, and TCRdb holds only the in-frame ones, with some missing. Among 65,000 or so clones listed, 62% were seen once. To note about this clone: The antigen remains unidentified.

The chain recombines TRBV5-1 with TRBJ2-1; no clear D gene. What was sequenced was PBMCs. This clonotype originated in a man aged 25 to 45 in good health and CMV-seronegative. The CDR3 sequence is CASSLVAPSSYNEQFF. CDR3 nucleotide sequence: TGCGCCAGCAGCTTGGTAGCTCCGTCCTCCTACAATGAGCAGTTCTTC.